The T cell receptor beta chain described here comes from a study of beta chain features in type 1 diabetes. Since all of the isolated RNA was reverse transcribed, expressed TCRB transcripts were what got sequenced. The method was immunoSEQ multiplex PCR; TCRdb's version includes in-frame clones alone and lacks a portion of them. The table shows about 47,000 clones, with 35% to 55% occurring only once. Study results and limitations: Type 1 diabetes patients showed a moderate but significant shortening of TCRB CDR3s in all four CD4+ subsets. Type 1 diabetes patients showed fewer insertions and more deletions at VDJ junctions.

With respect to this clone: Its antigen is currently unknown.

The TCR sequence derives from a man aged 25-40 years with type 1 diabetes. The sample comprised stem cell memory CD4+ T cells from blood.

In nucleotides, the CDR3 is TGTGCCAGCAGCTTATGGGGAGGGGGTTACAATGAGCAGTTCTTC. It encodes CASSLWGGGYNEQFF. The chain links TRBV7-9 to TRBJ2-1, with D tentatively TRBD2 (7 bases). The ends were cut back, 2 bases at V and 4 bases at J, with 12 bases in the middle. The CDR3 is made up of 15 amino acids. Germline V gene sequence: CDR1 SEHNR, CDR2 FQNEAQ (reference sequence).